This passage covers 21 T cell receptor beta chains from one sample sequenced in a study of T cells expressing NK-cell markers. Reanalyzing the 5' RACE reads, TCRdb keeps one entry per CDR3 protein, without DNA. The repertoire table contains under 200,000 distinct CDR3 sequences. The sample comprised blood T cells: a sorted CD56 or NKG2C T cell subset, CD4+ or CD8+ T cells, or bulk PBMC T cells (not recorded which). The source is a woman between 18 and 69 years old in good health.

This sequence joins TRBV20-1 and TRBJ2-1; as DNA is missing, the TRBD2 call by TCRdb cannot be tested. Per the germline V gene, CDR1 is DFQATT and CDR2 is SNEGSKA (reference sequence). The CDR3 totals 16 residues. The CDR3 spells CSAAETAGVARNEQFF.

CDR3 protein: CASSISPPSGSPSEQYF. The V and J genes are TRBV19 and TRBJ2-7; the TCRdb call, TRBD2, lacks DNA for checking. Per the germline V gene, CDR1 is LNHDA and CDR2 is SQIVND (reference sequence). The CDR3 has 17 amino acids.

The J gene is TRBJ2-2, the V gene TRBV5-1; TCRdb proposes TRBD1, but this gene call is untestable without DNA. CDR3 length: 14 residues. Germline CDR1 is SGHRS and CDR2 is YFSETQ. CDR3 sequence reads: CASTRTALGGELFF.

This chain links TRBV10-3 with TRBJ2-3; the TCRdb D gene call, TRBD2, has no DNA to confirm it. This CDR3 spans 14 amino acids. Germline-derived CDR1 and CDR2 are ENHRY and SYGVKD. This CDR3 reads CAIRTSGGADTQYF.

The chain employs TRBV20-1 and TRBJ1-5; TCRdb gives TRBD1 as the D gene, but with no DNA this cannot be confirmed. Germline-derived CDR1 and CDR2 are DFQATT and SNEGSKA (reference sequence). This CDR3 contains 12 residues. This CDR3 reads CSFQGTDQPQHF.

This chain joins TRBV5-1 and TRBJ1-1; checking the TCRdb D call of TRBD1 is not possible without DNA. The germline V gene has CDR1 SGHRS and CDR2 YFSETQ. The CDR3 totals 15 residues. CDR3 protein: CASSSTRTGNTEAFF.

The chain couples TRBV14 to TRBJ2-1; TCRdb outputs TRBD2, but without DNA this stays unchecked. The germline V gene encodes CDR1 SGHDN and CDR2 FVKESK. The CDR3 covers 16 residues. The CDR3 reads CASSQRARSSYNEQFF.

V usage is TRBV7-2 and J usage is TRBJ2-7; TCRdb selects TRBD1, and the lack of DNA leaves this call unchecked. Germline loops: CDR1 SGHTA, CDR2 FQGNSA. This CDR3 region has 14 residues. This CDR3 reads CASSPRTGGNEQYF.

V gene TRBV10-3 combines with J gene TRBJ2-7. The CDR3 is 12 amino acids. Germline V CDR1 and CDR2: ENHRY, SYGVKD. CDR3 residues: CAISVNRREQYF.

V usage is TRBV20-1 and J usage is TRBJ2-1; the D call from TCRdb, TRBD1, cannot be confirmed without DNA. The CDR3 has 16 amino acids. Germline loops: CDR1 DFQATT, CDR2 SNEGSKA (reference sequence). CDR3: CSARDMDRGSPWEQFF.

This clonotype is classed as medium-sized by frequency. CDR3 sequence reads: CASSSRDHYGYTF. V and J are TRBV5-1 and TRBJ1-2; with no DNA, the TCRdb D assignment of TRBD1 cannot be verified. The CDR3 covers 13 residues. CDR1 and CDR2 from the germline V gene are SGHRS and YFSETQ. The entire variable domain, with the rest obtained from reference TRBV5-1 and TRBJ1-2, is as follows: KAGVTQTPRYLIKTRGQQVTLSCSPISGHRSVSWYQQTPGQGLQFLFEYFSETQRNKGNFPGRFSGRQFSNSRSEMNVSTLELGDSALYLCASSSRDHYGYTFGSGTRLTVV.

V and J are TRBV12-3 or TRBV12-4 and TRBJ1-5; no DNA is available, so the TRBD1 call from TCRdb remains unchecked. CDR3 length: 13 residues. The CDR3 here is CASSFRGFEPQHF.

The chain uses TRBV12-3 or TRBV12-4 and TRBJ2-6; no DNA is available, so the TRBD2 call from TCRdb remains unchecked. This CDR3 comprises 14 residues. The CDR3: CASRRAAGANVLTF.

The rearrangement uses TRBV7-3 and TRBJ2-3; TCRdb picks TRBD2, but there is no DNA to check that call. This CDR3 has 19 amino acids. Looked up from germline, CDR1 is SGHTA and CDR2 is FQGTGA. This CDR3 reads CASSPPFWGTSGGTDTQYF.

This chain joins TRBV20-1 and TRBJ1-1; TCRdb's D gene call, TRBD1, goes unchecked for lack of DNA. Germline V gene data show CDR1 as DFQATT and CDR2 as SNEGSKA (reference sequence). This CDR3 spans 15 amino acids. CDR3 region: CSAKAIQGRKTEAFF.

The chain is built from TRBV5-1 and TRBJ2-7; no DNA is available, so the TRBD2 call from TCRdb remains unchecked. This CDR3 has 17 amino acids. Germline V gives CDR1 SGHRS, CDR2 YFSETQ. This chain's CDR3 is CASSLAGASGLAYEQYF.

CDR3 loop: CASSRGTSGTYEQYF. The chain joins TRBV5-1 to TRBJ2-7; checking the TCRdb D call of TRBD2 is not possible without DNA. This CDR3 spans 15 amino acids. CDR1 and CDR2 from the germline V gene are SGHRS and YFSETQ.

J is TRBJ2-4 and V is TRBV20-1; the D gene TCRdb calls, TRBD1, cannot be checked with no DNA. The CDR3 runs 16 residues. CDR1 is DFQATT, CDR2 SNEGSKA, per germline (reference sequence). The CDR3 loop is CSVSRPGALAKNIQYF.

This rearrangement joins TRBV2 to TRBJ2-4; TCRdb reports TRBD2, a call that lacks DNA to check it against. The germline gives CDR1 SNHLY, CDR2 FYNNEI. CDR3 length: 15 amino acids. Here the CDR3 reads CASSAESLAKNIQYF.

The chain joins TRBV4-1 to TRBJ2-4; the TCRdb D gene call, TRBD2, has no DNA to confirm it. Germline V gene data show CDR1 as MGHRA and CDR2 as YSYEKL. CDR3 length: 15 amino acids. The CDR3 sequence: CASSQGSLAGGIQYF.

The CDR3 sequence: CASSPGPGQVHGYTF. V is TRBV5-5 and J is TRBJ1-2; absent DNA, TCRdb's TRBD1 call cannot be checked. The CDR3 is 15 amino acids. Per the germline V gene, CDR1 is SGHKS and CDR2 is YYEKEE (reference sequence).